A single sample gave rise to the 27 T cell receptor beta chains below, sequenced in a study of T cell repertoires in cytomegalovirus infection. TCRdb itself ran the reads through MiXCR, one entry per CDR3 protein. The repertoire holds some 700,000 distinct CDR3 sequences, with roughly 35% as singletons. The sequencing input was PBMCs. These receptors originate from a human donor in good health (CMV status not recorded). Some clones in this sample may be carry-over from other donors' samples.

This clonotype was seen a handful of times. The J gene is TRBJ2-2, the V gene TRBV7-8; no firm D call. Per germline, CDR1 SGHVS and CDR2 FQNEAQ. This CDR3 has 14 residues. The V end was cut by 5 bases, the J end by 7 bases, with 14 bases between. The CDR3 sequence: CASSQPILIGELFF. For the CDR3, the DNA is TGTGCCAGCAGCCAACCGATCCTCATCGGGGAGCTGTTTTTT.

The chain has TRBV25-1 and TRBJ2-1; TRBD1 matches at 8 bases. Germline loops: CDR1 MGHDK, CDR2 SYGVNS. This CDR3 contains 15 residues. Trimming at V came to 3 bases and at J to 6 bases, leaving 7 bases not matched to a gene. The CDR3 sequence is CASSDRTGLVNEQFF. CDR3 DNA sequence: TGTGCCAGCAGTGACAGGACAGGGTTAGTCAATGAGCAGTTCTTC. Drawing the rest from reference TRBV25-1 and TRBJ2-1, the complete variable domain is EADIYQTPRYLVIGTGKKITLECSQTMGHDKMYWYQQDPGMELHLIHYSYGVNSTEKGDLSSESTVSRIRTEHFPLTLESARPSHTSQYLCASSDRTGLVNEQFFGPGTRLTVL.

Many counts were recorded for this clonotype. The J gene is TRBJ1-4, the V gene TRBV7-2; D may be TRBD1 (5 bases). This CDR3 has 12 amino acids. From germline, CDR1 is SGHTA and CDR2 FQGNSA. Trimming took off 1 base at V and 8 bases at J, with 5 bases between the two ends. CDR3 sequence reads: CASSLGGEKLFF. CDR3 coding DNA: TGTGCCAGCAGCTTAGGGGGGGAAAAACTGTTTTTT.

This clonotype has more than one count but fewer than ten. V gene TRBV29-1 combines with J gene TRBJ1-5; D remains ambiguous. The CDR3 totals 16 residues. Germline V gene lookup returns CDR1 SQVTM and CDR2 ANQGSEA. Trimming took 5 bases from V and 5 from J, leaving 22 bases between them. The CDR3 region is CSVLEVGGASDQPQHF. DNA for the CDR3: TGCAGCGTTCTCGAAGTTGGTGGCGCTTCCGATCAGCCCCAGCATTTT.

This rearrangement joins TRBV27 to TRBJ2-2; 8 positions agree with TRBD1. The junction had 16 bases not matched to a gene; V was cut back by 2 bases and J by 5 bases. The CDR3 runs to 19 residues. The germline V gene has CDR1 MNHEY and CDR2 SMNVEV (reference sequence). Here the CDR3 DNA reads TGTGCCAGCAGTTTACTCCCAGGGGGCCCCGTCCAGGGGACCGGGGAGCTGTTTTTT. Translating gives CASSLLPGGPVQGTGELFF.

The gene calls are TRBV5-6 and TRBJ1-5; D gene unclear. This CDR3 spans 15 amino acids. Germline V gene lookup returns CDR1 SGHDT and CDR2 YYEEEE. The ends were cut back, 1 base at V and 4 bases at J, with 12 bases in the middle. The CDR3 spells CASSLTIQGNQPQHF. The CDR3 coding sequence is TGTGCCAGCAGCTTGACTATCCAAGGGAATCAGCCCCAGCATTTT.

This clonotype was counted between two and nine times. The genes are TRBV28 and TRBJ2-1; the match to TRBD1 covers 10 bases. CDR3 size: 16 residues. The germline gives CDR1 MDHEN, CDR2 SYDVKM. Trimming cost V 3 bases and J 3 bases; bases outside gene matches: 5. The CDR3 sequence: CASSFTRTGGYNEQFF. The CDR3 coding sequence is TGTGCCAGCAGTTTCACTCGGACAGGGGGCTACAATGAGCAGTTCTTC.

The gene calls are TRBV5-1 and TRBJ1-5, with D tentatively TRBD1 (5 bases). Between the trimmed V and J ends, which lost 3 bases and 3 bases, there was a span of 13 bases. The CDR3 totals 15 residues. In germline, CDR1 is SGHRS, CDR2 YFSETQ. The CDR3 DNA is TGCGCCAGCAGCTGGGGGACGAGTATCAATCAGCCCCAGCATTTT. Translated, it gives CASSWGTSINQPQHF.

This chain connects TRBV6-5 to TRBJ1-1; no firm D call. CDR3 length: 13 residues. V was shortened by 5 bases and J by 5 bases, with 12 bases between the two germline ends. The germline V gene encodes CDR1 MNHEY and CDR2 SVGAGI. The CDR3 sequence is CASSREVVTEAFF. The CDR3 bases are TGTGCCAGCAGTCGAGAGGTGGTGACTGAAGCTTTCTTT.

This clonotype was counted ten times or more. The chain links TRBV7-2 to TRBJ2-5; D remains unclear. In germline, CDR1 is SGHTA, CDR2 FQGNSA. The CDR3 loop spans 15 amino acids. The V end was cut by 3 bases, the J end by 0 bases, with 11 bases between. The CDR3 is CASSFVDADQETQYF. The DNA of the CDR3 is TGTGCCAGCAGCTTCGTCGACGCCGACCAAGAGACCCAGTACTTC. Drawing the rest from reference TRBV7-2 and TRBJ2-5, the complete variable domain is GAGVSQSPSNKVTEKGKDVELRCDPISGHTALYWYRQSLGQGLEFLIYFQGNSAPDKSGLPSDRFSAERTGGSVSTLTIQRTQQEDSAVYLCASSFVDADQETQYFGPGTRLLVL.

This chain links TRBV28 with TRBJ1-1, with TRBD1 as a possible D gene (5 bases). CDR1 and CDR2 from the germline V gene are MDHEN and SYDVKM. Trimming removed 3 bases from V and 8 bases from J, with 25 bases in between. CDR3 size: 17 residues. The DNA for the CDR3 is TGTGCCAGCAGTTTCGGGCAGATCTATGGGACCCCAGAGGAAGCTTTCTTT. Residues: CASSFGQIYGTPEEAFF.

In its sample, this clonotype was seen many times. The rearrangement uses TRBV4-1 and TRBJ2-3; TRBD1 aligns across 7 bases. Germline CDR1 and CDR2: MGHRA and YSYEKL. The CDR3 extends over 14 amino acids. V lost 4 bases to trimming and J lost 3 bases; unmatched junction nucleotides: 4. CDR3 DNA sequence: TGCGCCAGCAGCCCCGGGACAGAGACAGATACGCAGTATTTT. It specifies CASSPGTETDTQYF.

This chain uses TRBV28 with TRBJ1-2, with D tentatively TRBD1 (6 bases). This CDR3 region has 15 residues. From germline, CDR1 is MDHEN and CDR2 SYDVKM. V was cut by 6 bases and J by 4 bases, with 18 bases left in between. In DNA form, the CDR3 reads TGTGCCAGCAGCCCGCCGGGGGGGCGCACCTATGGCTACACCTTC. Encoded protein: CASSPPGGRTYGYTF.

This sequence joins TRBV24-1 and TRBJ2-5, with D possibly being TRBD2 (6 bases). Germline V gives CDR1 KGHDR, CDR2 SFDVKD. CDR3 length: 17 residues. With 1 base removed from V and 5 bases from J, the gap between germline ends came to 19 bases. The CDR3 sequence is CATSDLGVGSGPETQYF. Written as DNA, the CDR3 is TGTGCCACCAGTGATTTAGGGGTCGGGAGTGGTCCGGAGACCCAGTACTTC.

This clonotype was counted at least ten times. The J gene is TRBJ2-5, the V gene TRBV12-3 or TRBV12-4; 10 bases line up with TRBD2. With 5 bases clipped from V and 5 bases from J, the junction kept 2 bases outside the gene matches. The CDR3 extends over 13 amino acids. The CDR3 loop is CASSPSGGETQYF. As DNA, the CDR3 is TGTGCCAGCAGTCCTAGCGGGGGTGAGACCCAGTACTTC.

This rearrangement joins TRBV25-1 to TRBJ1-1; D is ambiguous. Trimming removed 8 bases from V and 0 bases from J, with 10 bases in between. The CDR3 contains 13 residues. Germline V gene data show CDR1 as MGHDK and CDR2 as SYGVNS. The CDR3 protein is CASGGSMNTEAFF. CDR3 coding DNA: TGTGCCAGCGGTGGGAGCATGAACACTGAAGCTTTCTTT.

This chain uses TRBV28 with TRBJ2-7, with 12 nucleotides matching TRBD2. The germline gives CDR1 MDHEN, CDR2 SYDVKM. Unmatched junction bases numbered 10, after V lost 5 bases and J lost 5 bases. This CDR3 has 16 residues. The CDR3 reads CASSNLAGGPLHEQYF. The CDR3 nucleotides are TGTGCCAGCAGTAACCTAGCGGGAGGGCCCCTCCACGAGCAGTACTTC.

The table lists this clonotype with a few counts. This chain uses TRBV5-6 with TRBJ1-1; D ambiguous. CDR1 and CDR2 from the germline V gene are SGHDT and YYEEEE. V was trimmed by 4 bases and J by 12 bases, leaving 19 bases between them. The CDR3 length is 13 residues. CDR3 region: CASSPGGDGPTFF. In DNA form, the CDR3 reads TGTGCCAGCAGCCCGGGAGGTGACGGGCCAACTTTCTTT.

The V call is TRBV7-2, the J call TRBJ1-3; TRBD1 might be the D (5 bases). The CDR3 has 14 amino acids. Germline CDR1 and CDR2: SGHTA and FQGNSA. The chain's CDR3 is CSNSPDIGGNTIYF. The CDR3 DNA reads as TGTTCCAACAGTCCGGACATAGGTGGAAACACCATATATTTT.

As regards this clonotype: The CDR3 carries no conserved terminal phenylalanine or tryptophan, so it likely arises from a read error. V usage is TRBV28 and J usage is TRBJ2-1; maybe TRBD2 (7 bases). Trimming removed 2 bases from V and 8 bases from J, with 16 bases in between. This CDR3 is built from 15 residues. Germline assignment: CDR1 MDHEN and CDR2 SYDVKM. This chain's CDR3 is CASSLGGAAPHEQFL. Here the CDR3 DNA reads TGTGCCAGCAGTTTAGGGGGGGCAGCTCCACATGAGCAGTTCTTA.

This clonotype was seen ten or more times. V is TRBV7-2 and J is TRBJ2-1; tentative D call: TRBD2 (6 bases). V was shortened by 3 bases and J by 4 bases, with 16 bases between the two germline ends. CDR1 SGHTA and CDR2 FQGNSA come from the germline V gene. The length of the CDR3 is 16 residues. Here the CDR3 DNA reads TGTGCCAGCAGCTTCGCATCGGGAGTAGGTTACAATGAGCAGTTCTTC. Protein sequence: CASSFASGVGYNEQFF.

The V gene is TRBV19, the J gene TRBJ2-1; D is uncertain. CDR1 and CDR2 from the germline V gene are LNHDA and SQIVND (reference sequence). The CDR3 covers 14 residues. V lost 1 base to trimming and J lost 2 bases, with 6 bases between them. The CDR3 reads CASSIGKAYNEQFF. The CDR3 bases are TGTGCCAGTAGTATAGGGAAAGCCTACAATGAGCAGTTCTTC. The full variable domain, completed using reference TRBV19 and TRBJ2-1, is DGGITQSPKYLFRKEGQNVTLSCEQNLNHDAMYWYRQDPGQGLRLIYYSQIVNDFQKGDIAEGYSVSREKKESFPLTVTSAQKNPTAFYLCASSIGKAYNEQFFGPGTRLTVL.

The genes are TRBV6-1 and TRBJ1-1, with D possibly TRBD1 on 5 matching bases. The germline CDR1 and CDR2 sequences are MNHNS and SASEGT. V was trimmed by 6 bases and J by 0 bases, leaving 11 bases between them. This CDR3 is built from 14 residues. The CDR3 sequence is CASSYRQMNTEAFF. The CDR3 DNA is TGTGCCAGCAGCTATAGACAGATGAACACTGAAGCTTTCTTT.

The V call is TRBV20-1, the J call TRBJ2-7; 9 nucleotides agree with TRBD2. Germline CDR1 and CDR2: DFQATT and SNEGSKA (reference sequence). The length of the CDR3 is 15 residues. V gave up 0 bases and J gave up 0 bases; unmatched junction bases: 3. The CDR3 sequence is CSARDLAGSSYEQYF. Here the CDR3 DNA reads TGCAGTGCTAGAGATCTAGCGGGGTCCTCCTACGAGCAGTACTTC.

The V gene is TRBV29-1, the J gene TRBJ2-1; 12 bases are a match to TRBD1. Per germline, CDR1 SQVTM and CDR2 ANQGSEA. This CDR3 has 20 residues. Germline trimming cut 3 bases from V and 3 bases from J; bases unmatched to any gene: 18. The CDR3 sequence: CSVDPYGTGGRREFYNEQFF. In DNA, the CDR3 is TGCAGCGTTGATCCATACGGGACAGGGGGCCGGCGGGAGTTCTACAATGAGCAGTTCTTC.

This clonotype showed up just a few times. This chain links TRBV12-3 or TRBV12-4 with TRBJ1-1, with D unclear. The germline V and J ends were trimmed by 7 bases and 3 bases, with 15 bases remaining between them. CDR3 size: 14 residues. CDR3 nucleotides: TGTGCCAGCACCTTAGGAGGGAGCCACACTGAAGCTTTCTTT. Residues: CASTLGGSHTEAFF.

A few counts support this clonotype. The chain carries TRBV6-1 and TRBJ2-7, with D perhaps TRBD2 (5 bases). The CDR3 sequence is 13 residues long. With 4 bases removed from V and 2 bases from J, the gap between germline ends came to 9 bases. Looked up from germline, CDR1 is MNHNS and CDR2 is SASEGT. CDR3 in DNA: TGTGCCAGCAGTGTACCGGGGACCTACGAGCAGTACTTC. As protein: CASSVPGTYEQYF.